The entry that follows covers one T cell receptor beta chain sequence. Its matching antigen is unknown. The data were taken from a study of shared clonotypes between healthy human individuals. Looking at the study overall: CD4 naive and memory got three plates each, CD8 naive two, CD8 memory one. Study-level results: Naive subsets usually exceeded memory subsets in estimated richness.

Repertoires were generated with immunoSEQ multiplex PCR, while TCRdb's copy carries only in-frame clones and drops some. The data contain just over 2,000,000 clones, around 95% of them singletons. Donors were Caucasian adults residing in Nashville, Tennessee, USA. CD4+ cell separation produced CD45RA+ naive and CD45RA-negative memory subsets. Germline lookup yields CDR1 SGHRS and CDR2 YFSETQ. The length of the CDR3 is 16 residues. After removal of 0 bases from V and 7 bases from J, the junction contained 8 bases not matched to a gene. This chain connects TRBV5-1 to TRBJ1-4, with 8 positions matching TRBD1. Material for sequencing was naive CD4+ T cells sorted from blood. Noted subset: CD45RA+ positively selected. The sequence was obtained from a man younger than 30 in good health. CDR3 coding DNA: TGCGCCAGCAGCTTGGGCCCAACAGGGGGTCGTGAAAAACTGTTTTTT. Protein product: CASSLGPTGGREKLFF.